This T cell receptor (beta chain) was sequenced during a study of T cell repertoires in ileal Crohn's disease. Trimming shortened V by 6 bases and J by 2 bases, and 13 bases separated the two germline ends. Germline lookup yields CDR1 MGHDK and CDR2 SYGVNS. This CDR3 spans 14 amino acids. This table comes from immunoSEQ multiplex PCR, and its TCRdb copy is limited to in-frame clones, with some not included. The table includes around 7,300 clones, about two thirds detected once. Time point meaning: proximal margin of the surgical specimen (macroscopically non-inflamed). The receptor was derived from an adult with Crohn's disease. Sequenced: ileal tissue. The chain recombines TRBV25-1 with TRBJ1-1; no clear D gene. The CDR3 here is CASRPIGGNTEAFF. In nucleotides, the CDR3 is TGTGCCAGCAGACCCATAGGAGGTAACACTGAAGCTTTCTTT. The full variable domain, in which reference TRBV25-1 and TRBJ1-1 provide the parts outside the CDR3, is EADIYQTPRYLVIGTGKKITLECSQTMGHDKMYWYQQDPGMELHLIHYSYGVNSTEKGDLSSESTVSRIRTEHFPLTLESARPSHTSQYLCASRPIGGNTEAFFGQGTRLTVV.